This T cell receptor beta chain was recorded in a study of OX40 agonist ivuxolimab in advanced cancers. Overall study context: Every patient in dose escalation had hepatocellular carcinoma, melanoma, renal cell or head and neck cancer.

Germline-derived CDR1 and CDR2 are SGHRS and YFSETQ. The CDR3 extends over 14 amino acids. V lost 4 bases and J 4 bases, leaving 13 bases between the germline ends. Sequenced by immunoSEQ multiplex PCR; TCRdb stores in-frame clones only, minus some. The table shows some 9,200 clones, with roughly 90% occurring only once. Material: CD4+ or CD8+ T cells sorted from blood, obtained in a trial of the OX40 agonist ivuxolimab. The sequence came from an adult with an advanced solid tumor such as melanoma, head and neck, liver or kidney cancer. The chain uses TRBV5-1 and TRBJ2-3; no reliable D call. CDR3 bases: TGCGCCAGCAGCGACCCTTCCGGCCCAGATACGCAGTATTTT. This codes for CASSDPSGPDTQYF.